This T cell receptor beta chain came from a study of blood T cell repertoires in COVID-19. Study as a whole: T cells, B-cell-depleted T cells, or PBMCs supplied cDNA or gDNA.

Germline CDR1 MNHEY, CDR2 SVGAGI. V lost 4 bases and J lost 3, with 16 bases in between. This CDR3 region has 15 residues. Authors' data handling: By means of reference gene primer amplification, nucleated cell counts were estimated. Some clones are missing from TCRdb's copy, which holds only in-frame ones; the method was immunoSEQ multiplex PCR. V and J calls and clone size are copied from that table; D and trimming were computed from the DNA. Among fewer than 70,000 clones listed, 78% were seen once. The TCR was taken from a human donor in a cohort sampled during active COVID-19. The sample was peripheral blood. This rearrangement joins TRBV6-5 to TRBJ2-7; a possible D gene is TRBD1 (6 bases). CDR3 region: CASSSTGLGDYEQYF. In DNA form, the CDR3 reads TGTGCCAGCAGTTCGACAGGATTAGGAGACTACGAGCAGTACTTC.